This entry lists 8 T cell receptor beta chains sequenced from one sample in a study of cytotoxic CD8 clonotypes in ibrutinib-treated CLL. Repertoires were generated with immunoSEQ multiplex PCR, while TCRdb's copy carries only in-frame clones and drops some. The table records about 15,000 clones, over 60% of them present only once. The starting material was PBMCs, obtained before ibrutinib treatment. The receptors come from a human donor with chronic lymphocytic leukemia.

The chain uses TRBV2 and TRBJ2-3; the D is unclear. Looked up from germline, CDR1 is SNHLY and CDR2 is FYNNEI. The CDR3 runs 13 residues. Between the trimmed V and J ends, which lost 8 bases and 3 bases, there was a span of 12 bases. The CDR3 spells CASASGLTDTQYF. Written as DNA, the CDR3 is TGTGCCAGCGCGAGTGGGCTGACAGATACGCAGTATTTT.

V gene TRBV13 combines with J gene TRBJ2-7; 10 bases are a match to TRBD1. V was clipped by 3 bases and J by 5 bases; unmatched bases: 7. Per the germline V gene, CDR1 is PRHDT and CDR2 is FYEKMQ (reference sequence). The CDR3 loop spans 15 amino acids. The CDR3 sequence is CASSFTGTGVNEQYF. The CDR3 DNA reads TGTGCCAGCAGCTTTACCGGGACAGGGGTTAACGAGCAGTACTTC.

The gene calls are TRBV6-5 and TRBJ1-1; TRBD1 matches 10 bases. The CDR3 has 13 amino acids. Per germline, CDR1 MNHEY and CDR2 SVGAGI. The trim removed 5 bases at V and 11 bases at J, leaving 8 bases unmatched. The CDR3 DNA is TGTGCCAGCAGTCCCCCGGGACAGGGGAAGGCTTTCTTT. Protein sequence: CASSPPGQGKAFF.

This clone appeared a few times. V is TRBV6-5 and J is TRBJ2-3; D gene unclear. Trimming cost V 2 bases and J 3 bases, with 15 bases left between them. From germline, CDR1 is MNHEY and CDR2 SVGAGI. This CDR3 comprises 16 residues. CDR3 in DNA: TGTGCCAGCAGTTACGAATGGCCTACCGGGACAGATACGCAGTATTTT. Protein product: CASSYEWPTGTDTQYF.

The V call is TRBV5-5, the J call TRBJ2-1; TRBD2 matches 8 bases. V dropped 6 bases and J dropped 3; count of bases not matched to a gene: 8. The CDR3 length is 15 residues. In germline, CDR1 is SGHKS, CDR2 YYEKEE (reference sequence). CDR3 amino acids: CASTTPGTSYNEQFF. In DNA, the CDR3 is TGTGCCAGCACCACACCCGGGACTAGCTACAATGAGCAGTTCTTC.

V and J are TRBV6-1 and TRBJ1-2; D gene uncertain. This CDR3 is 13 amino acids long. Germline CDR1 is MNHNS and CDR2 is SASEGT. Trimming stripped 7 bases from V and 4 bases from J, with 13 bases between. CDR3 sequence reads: CASKAWGSYGYTF. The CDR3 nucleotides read TGTGCCAGCAAGGCGTGGGGTAGCTATGGCTACACCTTC.

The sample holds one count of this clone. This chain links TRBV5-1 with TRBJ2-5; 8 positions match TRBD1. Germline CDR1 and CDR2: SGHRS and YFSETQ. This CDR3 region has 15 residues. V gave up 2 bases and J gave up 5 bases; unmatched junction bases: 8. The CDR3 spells CASSFLAGGKETQYF. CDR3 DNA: TGCGCCAGCAGCTTTCTGGCAGGGGGCAAGGAGACCCAGTACTTC.

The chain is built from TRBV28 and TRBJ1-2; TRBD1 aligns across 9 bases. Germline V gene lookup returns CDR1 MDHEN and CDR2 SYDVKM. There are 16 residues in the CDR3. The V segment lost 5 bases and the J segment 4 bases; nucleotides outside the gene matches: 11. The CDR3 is CASSPSGGTGPYGYTF. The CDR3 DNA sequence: TGTGCCAGCAGTCCCTCTGGGGGGACAGGGCCCTATGGCTACACCTTC.